This T cell receptor (beta chain) was captured in a study of cytomegalovirus exposure and HLA in healthy donors. This CDR3 is 13 amino acids long. Per the germline V gene, CDR1 is LGHNT and CDR2 is FRNRAP. V lost 7 bases, J lost 10 bases, and 20 bases lay in between. Details on this clone: Its cognate antigen is unknown.

Researchers ran the PCR with 60 Vbeta and 13 Jbeta primers. Sequencing used immunoSEQ multiplex PCR; TCRdb keeps in-frame clones, though not all of them. The sample consists of over 150,000 clones, roughly 80% of them appearing once. Notes on the study in general: Reports described diagnosis of cytomegalovirus status by the classifier as highly specific and sensitive. Later analysis associated a missense DCLRE1C variant with TCR beta V- and J-gene trimming. There were a few CMV-associated chains whose specificity for CMV antigens was confirmed in vitro.

The sequence derives from a middle-aged man in good health and CMV-seronegative. The specimen was PBMCs. The chain joins TRBV12-5 to TRBJ2-7, with a tentative D call TRBD1 (6 bases). The CDR3 region has the DNA TGTGCTAGTGCCTTGACAGGCGCCGGGGTCCAGTACTTC. Amino acid sequence: CASALTGAGVQYF.